A selection of T cell receptor beta chains follows, all from one sample in a study of shared clonotypes between healthy human individuals. The table came from immunoSEQ multiplex PCR; TCRdb's copy has only in-frame clones and leaves some out. This table holds some 2,500,000 clones, 93% found once. Sequencing used naive CD4+ T cells from PBMCs. Source of these receptors: a man in his late teens or twenties in good health. Some clones in this sample may be carry-over from other donors' samples. CDR3s include the opening cysteine and the closing phenylalanine or tryptophan. The order of the fields is CDR3 protein, CDR3 DNA, V gene, clone size, J gene, D gene. D genes are given only for firm matches. Not every row has a clone size; where given, it reads once, few, many or a size class.

CDR3: CASSLGLSHKGEQYF; DNA: TGCGCCAGCAGCTTGGGTCTATCCCATAAGGGCGAGCAGTACTTC; V: TRBV5-1; size: NA; J: TRBJ2-7; D: NA
CDR3: CASSEQGGGEQFF; DNA: TGTGCCAGTAGTGAGCAGGGCGGGGGTGAGCAGTTCTTC; V: TRBV19; size: NA; J: TRBJ2-1; D: TRBD2
CDR3: CASSSVYEQYF; DNA: TGTGCCAGCAGTTCGGTCTACGAGCAGTACTTC; V: TRBV28; size: once; J: TRBJ2-7; D: NA
CDR3: CASSWETQYF; DNA: TGTGCCAGCAGCTGGGAGACCCAGTACTTC; V: TRBV5-6; size: NA; J: TRBJ2-5; D: NA
CDR3: CASRIRGMNTEAFF; DNA: TGTGCCAGCAGAATAAGGGGCATGAACACTGAAGCTTTCTTT; V: TRBV6-1; size: NA; J: TRBJ1-1; D: NA
CDR3: CASSRKQNPDTQYF; DNA: TGTGCCAGCAGCCGTAAACAGAACCCAGATACGCAGTATTTT; V: TRBV5-4; size: once; J: TRBJ2-3; D: NA
CDR3: CASSPSGRGGYEQYF; DNA: TGTGCCAGTAGCCCTAGCGGGAGGGGAGGCTACGAGCAGTACTTC; V: TRBV19; size: NA; J: TRBJ2-7; D: TRBD2
CDR3: CASSLAGLGEKLFF; DNA: TGTGCCAGCAGCTTAGCAGGGTTAGGGGAAAAACTGTTTTTT; V: TRBV11-2; size: NA; J: TRBJ1-4; D: NA
CDR3: CASSLAPVPNEQFF; DNA: TGCGCCAGCAGCTTGGCCCCTGTTCCTAATGAGCAGTTCTTC; V: TRBV5-1; size: NA; J: TRBJ2-1; D: NA
CDR3: CASTPKEGYVYNEQFF; DNA: TGTGCCAGCACCCCCAAAGAGGGCTATGTCTACAATGAGCAGTTCTTC; V: TRBV6-6; size: NA; J: TRBJ2-1; D: NA
CDR3: CAIVTRDTQYF; DNA: TGTGCCATCGTTACCAGAGATACGCAGTATTTT; V: TRBV6-4; size: NA; J: TRBJ2-3; D: NA
CDR3: CASRQGTTGNTIYF; DNA: TGTGCCAGCAGGCAGGGTACCACTGGAAACACCATATATTTT; V: TRBV6-5; size: NA; J: TRBJ1-3; D: NA
CDR3: CASSPQGGAYEQYF; DNA: TGTGCCAGCAGCCCTCAGGGGGGGGCCTACGAGCAGTACTTC; V: TRBV7-9; size: NA; J: TRBJ2-7; D: NA
CDR3: CASSSLPGGTDNEQFF; DNA: TGTGCCAGCAGTTCCCTGCCTGGCGGGACTGACAATGAGCAGTTCTTC; V: TRBV6-6; size: NA; J: TRBJ2-1; D: NA
CDR3: CASRLQGGETQYF; DNA: TGTGCCAGTCGACTACAGGGTGGCGAGACCCAGTACTTC; V: TRBV7-8; size: NA; J: TRBJ2-5; D: NA
CDR3: CASSRGLAGGPLNEQFF; DNA: TGTGCCAGCAGCCGGGGACTAGCGGGAGGGCCGCTGAATGAGCAGTTCTTC; V: TRBV5-4; size: NA; J: TRBJ2-1; D: TRBD2
CDR3: CASSFTGTDTQYF; DNA: TGTGCCAGCAGCTTTACGGGGACAGATACGCAGTATTTT; V: TRBV7-2; size: NA; J: TRBJ2-3; D: NA
CDR3: CASSLIVNTEAFF; DNA: TGTGCCAGCAGCTTAATAGTGAACACTGAAGCTTTCTTT; V: TRBV7-3; size: NA; J: TRBJ1-1; D: NA
CDR3: CASSSTPGRTYEQYF; DNA: TGTGCCAGCAGTTCGACGCCGGGAAGGACCTACGAGCAGTACTTC; V: TRBV7-2; size: NA; J: TRBJ2-7; D: NA
CDR3: CASSYTTDQPQHF; DNA: TGTGCCAGCAGTTATACAACCGATCAGCCCCAGCATTTT; V: TRBV28; size: NA; J: TRBJ1-5; D: NA
CDR3: CAISESLSRGLGNTIYF; DNA: TGTGCCATCAGTGAGTCTCTATCCAGGGGGCTTGGAAACACCATATATTTT; V: TRBV10-3; size: NA; J: TRBJ1-3; D: TRBD1
CDR3: CASSSTYSSYNEQFF; DNA: TGTGCCAGCAGCTCAACTTACAGCTCCTACAATGAGCAGTTCTTC; V: TRBV7-3; size: NA; J: TRBJ2-1; D: NA
CDR3: CASSSYQGSSYNEQFF; DNA: TGTGCCAGCAGTTCCTACCAGGGGAGTTCCTACAATGAGCAGTTCTTC; V: TRBV28; size: NA; J: TRBJ2-1; D: NA
CDR3: CASSQLAGVLYEQYF; DNA: TGTGCCAGCAGTCAACTAGCGGGAGTCCTCTACGAGCAGTACTTC; V: TRBV6-5; size: NA; J: TRBJ2-7; D: TRBD2
CDR3: CASSVEGHGGTQYF; DNA: TGTGCCAGCAGCGTAGAGGGACACGGCGGGACCCAGTACTTC; V: TRBV9; size: NA; J: TRBJ2-5; D: NA
CDR3: CASGLVEGGAGELFF; DNA: TGTGCTAGTGGTTTGGTCGAAGGTGGGGCCGGGGAGCTGTTTTTT; V: TRBV12-5; size: NA; J: TRBJ2-2; D: NA
CDR3: CASRVRTGREQYF; DNA: TGTGCCAGCAGAGTCAGGACGGGTCGCGAGCAGTACTTC; V: TRBV28; size: once; J: TRBJ2-7; D: NA
CDR3: CATSRVQALSYEQYF; DNA: TGTGCCACCAGCAGAGTGCAGGCCCTTTCCTACGAGCAGTACTTC; V: TRBV15; size: NA; J: TRBJ2-7; D: NA
CDR3: CASSIRTAPLSSYEQYF; DNA: TGTGCCAGCAGCATTCGGACTGCGCCATTGAGCTCCTACGAGCAGTACTTC; V: TRBV7-2; size: NA; J: TRBJ2-7; D: NA
CDR3: CASSEMNTEAFF; DNA: TGTGCCAGCAGTGAAATGAACACTGAAGCTTTCTTT; V: TRBV6-1; size: NA; J: TRBJ1-1; D: NA
CDR3: CASSQDLGVMGTEAFF; DNA: TGTGCCAGCAGCCAAGATTTGGGGGTGATGGGCACTGAAGCTTTCTTT; V: TRBV14; size: NA; J: TRBJ1-1; D: NA
CDR3: CSVSPVIGGEAFF; DNA: TGCAGCGTTTCGCCGGTCATAGGGGGTGAAGCTTTCTTT; V: TRBV29-1; size: NA; J: TRBJ1-1; D: NA
CDR3: CASGLVMETQYF; DNA: TGTGCTAGTGGTTTGGTAATGGAGACCCAGTACTTC; V: TRBV12-5; size: few; J: TRBJ2-5; D: NA
CDR3: CASSLGQGHAYEQYF; DNA: TGTGCCAGCAGTCTTGGACAGGGACATGCCTACGAGCAGTACTTC; V: TRBV27; size: NA; J: TRBJ2-7; D: TRBD1
CDR3: CASSLVGTGTLF; DNA: NA; V: TRBV7-8; size: once; J: TRBJ1-1; D: NA
CDR3: CASSLEGGSNEKLFF; DNA: TGCGCCAGCAGCTTGGAAGGGGGATCTAATGAAAAACTGTTTTTT; V: TRBV5-1; size: NA; J: TRBJ1-4; D: NA
CDR3: CASAPSAATGELFF; DNA: TGCGCCAGCGCACCGTCGGCAGCAACCGGGGAGCTGTTTTTT; V: TRBV5-1; size: NA; J: TRBJ2-2; D: NA
CDR3: CASSQGLAGGLGFF; DNA: TGCGCCAGCAGCCAAGGATTAGCGGGAGGGCTGGGGTTCTTC; V: TRBV4-1; size: NA; J: TRBJ2-1; D: TRBD2
CDR3: CASLAGDTGELFF; DNA: TGTGCCAGTCTAGCGGGAGACACCGGGGAGCTGTTTTTT; V: TRBV28; size: NA; J: TRBJ2-2; D: TRBD2
CDR3: CASSSGLITGELFF; DNA: TGTGCCAGCAGCTCGGGACTAATTACCGGGGAGCTGTTTTTT; V: TRBV7-3; size: NA; J: TRBJ2-2; D: TRBD2
CDR3: CASSEYGTGAGGYTF; DNA: TGTGCCAGCAGTGAATATGGGACAGGGGCGGGCGGCTACACCTTC; V: TRBV2; size: NA; J: TRBJ1-2; D: TRBD1
CDR3: CASSLGQLNTEAFF; DNA: TGTGCCAGCAGCCTGGGACAGCTGAACACTGAAGCTTTCTTT; V: TRBV11-2; size: NA; J: TRBJ1-1; D: TRBD1
CDR3: CASSIGQGSYEQYF; DNA: TGTGCCAGCAGTATCGGACAGGGCAGCTACGAGCAGTACTTC; V: TRBV6-4; size: NA; J: TRBJ2-7; D: TRBD1
CDR3: CASSQVLPTTGVETDTQYF; DNA: TGTGCCAGCAGCCAAGTTTTGCCCACCACAGGGGTGGAGACAGATACGCAGTATTTT; V: TRBV14; size: NA; J: TRBJ2-3; D: TRBD1
CDR3: CASKPGTSAGELFF; DNA: TGCGCCAGCAAGCCCGGGACCTCAGCCGGGGAGCTGTTTTTT; V: TRBV5-1; size: NA; J: TRBJ2-2; D: NA
CDR3: CSARDYNEQFF; DNA: TGCAGTGCTAGAGACTACAATGAGCAGTTCTTC; V: TRBV20-1; size: NA; J: TRBJ2-1; D: NA
CDR3: CASSLAQGSMGYEQYF; DNA: TGCGCCAGCAGCTTGGCACAGGGGAGTATGGGCTACGAGCAGTACTTC; V: TRBV5-1; size: NA; J: TRBJ2-7; D: TRBD1
CDR3: CASSRPDPNEKLFF; DNA: TGTGCCAGCAGTCGACCCGATCCGAATGAAAAACTGTTTTTT; V: TRBV6-1; size: NA; J: TRBJ1-4; D: NA
CDR3: CASSSGQVTRNTEAFF; DNA: TGCGCCAGCAGCTCAGGACAGGTTACGCGGAACACTGAAGCTTTCTTT; V: TRBV5-1; size: NA; J: TRBJ1-1; D: TRBD1
CDR3: CASSPRPTGAYYYGYTF; DNA: TGTGCCAGCAGCCCCAGACCCACAGGGGCTTACTACTATGGCTACACCTTC; V: TRBV9; size: NA; J: TRBJ1-2; D: TRBD1
CDR3: CASSYGGRATDTQYF; DNA: TGTGCCAGCAGTTACGGCGGGAGGGCCACAGATACGCAGTATTTT; V: TRBV6-5; size: NA; J: TRBJ2-3; D: TRBD2
CDR3: CASSFRMGTGETQYF; DNA: TGTGCCAGCAGTTTCCGGATGGGGACAGGAGAGACCCAGTACTTC; V: TRBV28; size: NA; J: TRBJ2-5; D: TRBD1
CDR3: CSVEDPDRGYYGYTF; DNA: TGCAGCGTTGAAGATCCGGACAGGGGATACTATGGCTACACCTTC; V: TRBV29-1; size: NA; J: TRBJ1-2; D: TRBD1